Below, 18 T cell receptor beta chains from the same sample are listed, as sequenced in a study of blood T cell repertoires in COVID-19. This table comes from immunoSEQ multiplex PCR, and its TCRdb copy is limited to in-frame clones, with some not included. The table has just under 95,000 clones, over 70% seen once; the top ten hold 15% to 20%. The sequenced sample consisted of peripheral blood. Receptors were obtained from a human donor in a cohort sampled during active COVID-19.

The chain couples TRBV6-5 to TRBJ1-1; 8 nucleotides align to TRBD1. In germline, CDR1 is MNHEY, CDR2 SVGAGI. Unmatched junction bases numbered 4, after V lost 6 bases and J lost 4 bases. CDR3 size: 13 residues. CDR3: CASRYRGGTEAFF. CDR3 bases: TGTGCCAGCAGATACAGGGGGGGCACTGAAGCTTTCTTT.

V usage is TRBV9 and J usage is TRBJ1-6, with TRBD1 matching 9 bases. V gave up 1 base and J gave up 4 bases; unmatched junction bases: 3. There are 16 residues in the CDR3. Germline CDR1 is SGDLS and CDR2 is YYNGEE. CDR3 loop: CASSVQDRGYNSPLHF. In DNA, the CDR3 is TGTGCCAGCAGCGTACAAGACAGGGGGTATAATTCACCCCTCCACTTT.

The chain has TRBV28 and TRBJ2-7; tentative D call: TRBD2 (5 bases). This CDR3 is built from 13 residues. Trimming took off 8 bases at V and 2 bases at J, with 13 bases between the two ends. The germline V gene encodes CDR1 MDHEN and CDR2 SYDVKM. The CDR3 DNA is TGTGCCAGCGGACTCTTTCAGACCTACGAGCAGTACTTC. Protein sequence: CASGLFQTYEQYF.

The V and J genes are TRBV9 and TRBJ2-1; 9 positions agree with TRBD1. Germline-derived CDR1 and CDR2 are SGDLS and YYNGEE. Unmatched junction bases numbered 5, after V lost 3 bases and J lost 7 bases. The CDR3 totals 14 residues. The CDR3 DNA is TGTGCCAGCAGCGGGGACAGGGAGGGGAATGAGCAGTTCTTC. Encoded protein: CASSGDREGNEQFF.

This chain joins TRBV11-2 and TRBJ1-1; D is undetermined. This CDR3 is 13 amino acids long. Trimming removed 2 bases from V and 5 bases from J, with 9 bases in between. The germline gives CDR1 SGHAT, CDR2 FQNNGV. CDR3 sequence: CASSLTTETEAFF. CDR3 coding DNA: TGTGCCAGCAGCTTAACTACTGAGACTGAAGCTTTCTTT.

The chain carries TRBV6-1 and TRBJ2-3; 11 bases map to TRBD2. Losses at the gene ends were 1 base for V and 6 bases for J; bases not matched to a gene: 3. The CDR3 totals 15 residues. In germline, CDR1 is MNHNS, CDR2 SASEGT. CDR3 sequence: CASSEGLAGHDTQYF. CDR3 coding DNA: TGTGCCAGCAGTGAAGGACTAGCGGGACACGATACGCAGTATTTT.

V usage is TRBV4-2 and J usage is TRBJ2-7; D might be TRBD1 (6 bases). Germline values: CDR1 LGHNA, CDR2 YNFKEQ. This CDR3 has 15 residues. V was shortened by 1 base and J by 3 bases, with 13 bases between the two germline ends. The CDR3 loop reads CASSQVDGQFYEQYF. The CDR3 region has the DNA TGTGCCAGCAGCCAAGTAGACGGACAGTTCTACGAGCAGTACTTC.

V gene TRBV5-1 combines with J gene TRBJ2-7; 9 bases match TRBD1. This CDR3 region has 14 residues. CDR1 and CDR2 from the germline V gene are SGHRS and YFSETQ. V lost 3 bases to trimming and J lost 5 bases; unmatched junction nucleotides: 6. The CDR3, as DNA: TGCGCCAGCAGCTCGGGACAGGGAGGCAACGAGCAGTACTTC. Translated: CASSSGQGGNEQYF. The entire variable domain, with the rest obtained from reference TRBV5-1 and TRBJ2-7, is as follows: KAGVTQTPRYLIKTRGQQVTLSCSPISGHRSVSWYQQTPGQGLQFLFEYFSETQRNKGNFPGRFSGRQFSNSRSEMNVSTLELGDSALYLCASSSGQGGNEQYFGPGTRLTVT.

The rearrangement uses TRBV7-9 and TRBJ1-2; D unresolved. From germline, CDR1 is SEHNR and CDR2 FQNEAQ (reference sequence). V dropped 8 bases and J dropped 9 bases, with 22 bases sitting between them. The length of the CDR3 is 14 residues. This chain's CDR3 is CASRASGGPIRYTF. The CDR3 region has the DNA TGTGCCAGCCGGGCCTCAGGAGGCCCTATTCGCTACACCTTC.

The count of this clone is one. This chain links TRBV15 with TRBJ2-7; 7 nucleotides line up with TRBD1. Losses at the gene ends were 1 base for V and 3 bases for J; bases not matched to a gene: 3. The CDR3 length is 14 residues. Germline V gene data show CDR1 as LNHNV and CDR2 as YYDKDF (reference sequence). The CDR3 coding sequence is TGTGCCACCAGCAGAGGTCCAGGGGGCTACGAGCAGTACTTC. The encoded protein is CATSRGPGGYEQYF.

The chain couples TRBV15 to TRBJ2-1; tentatively, D is TRBD2 (7 bases). There are 13 residues in the CDR3. CDR1 and CDR2 from the germline V gene are LNHNV and YYDKDF (reference sequence). Trimming took 3 bases from V and 10 from J, leaving 13 bases between them. The CDR3 loop is CATSSHREGEQFF. The CDR3, as DNA: TGTGCCACCAGCAGCCACAGGGAGGGCGAGCAGTTCTTC.

This clone was picked up one time. CDR3 DNA: TGTGCCAGCAGGGAAACAGGGGAAGGAAACACCATATATTTT. It translates to CASRETGEGNTIYF. The chain carries TRBV3-1 (or the pseudogene TRBV3-2) and TRBJ1-3; 7 positions agree with TRBD1. Trimming cost V 6 bases and J 4 bases; bases outside gene matches: 6. CDR1 is LGHDT, CDR2 YNNKEL, per germline (reference sequence). The CDR3 is 14 amino acids.

The CDR3 sequence: CASTSGVAGENEQFF. As DNA, the CDR3 is TGCGCCAGCACCTCCGGGGTAGCGGGGGAGAATGAGCAGTTCTTC. The V call is TRBV5-1, the J call TRBJ2-1; 9 nucleotides agree with TRBD2. This CDR3 region has 15 residues. V lost 6 bases to trimming and J lost 7 bases; unmatched junction nucleotides: 11. Germline V gene data show CDR1 as SGHRS and CDR2 as YFSETQ.

The genes are TRBV24-1 and TRBJ2-3; 8 positions match TRBD2. This CDR3 region has 15 residues. Germline CDR1 is KGHDR and CDR2 is SFDVKD. J lost 1 base, V lost 5 bases, and 4 bases had no gene match. The DNA for the CDR3 is TGTGCCACCAGTGGCAGCGGGAGAGGCACAGATACGCAGTATTTT. Amino acid sequence: CATSGSGRGTDTQYF.

The chain is built from TRBV10-1 and TRBJ1-2; tentatively, D is TRBD1 (5 bases). This CDR3 has 13 residues. The V gene's germline CDR1 is WNHNN and CDR2 SYGVQD (reference sequence). The V and J ends lost 2 bases and 8 bases respectively, with 12 bases between them. Written as DNA, the CDR3 is TGCGCCAGCAGTGAGCGCCAGGGTCTAGGCTACACCTTC. As protein: CASSERQGLGYTF.

The chain carries TRBV12-3 or TRBV12-4 and TRBJ1-2; possible D gene TRBD1, 5 bases. V was shortened by 4 bases and J by 8 bases, with 14 bases between the two germline ends. This CDR3 contains 13 residues. The chain's CDR3 is CASSYGPGKGYTF. In nucleotides, the CDR3 is TGTGCCAGCAGTTATGGGCCAGGGAAGGGCTACACCTTC.

The V and J genes are TRBV3-1 (or the pseudogene TRBV3-2) and TRBJ2-3, with 7 bases that match TRBD2. The CDR3 totals 15 residues. Germline trimming cut 6 bases from V and 2 bases from J; bases unmatched to any gene: 8. The germline gives CDR1 LGHDT, CDR2 YNNKEL (reference sequence). CDR3 in DNA: TGTGCCAGCAGGACCCAAAGCGGGACCACAGATACGCAGTATTTT. This gives the protein CASRTQSGTTDTQYF.

CDR3 nucleotide sequence: TGTGCCACCAGCGGTCCCCCAGGGGAGGGGGGAGGTACCTACGAGCAGTACTTC. It specifies CATSGPPGEGGGTYEQYF. The chain has TRBV15 and TRBJ2-7; perhaps TRBD2 as D (7 bases). Germline CDR1 is LNHNV and CDR2 is YYDKDF (reference sequence). This CDR3 has 18 residues. The V and J ends lost 5 bases and 2 bases respectively, with 25 bases between them.